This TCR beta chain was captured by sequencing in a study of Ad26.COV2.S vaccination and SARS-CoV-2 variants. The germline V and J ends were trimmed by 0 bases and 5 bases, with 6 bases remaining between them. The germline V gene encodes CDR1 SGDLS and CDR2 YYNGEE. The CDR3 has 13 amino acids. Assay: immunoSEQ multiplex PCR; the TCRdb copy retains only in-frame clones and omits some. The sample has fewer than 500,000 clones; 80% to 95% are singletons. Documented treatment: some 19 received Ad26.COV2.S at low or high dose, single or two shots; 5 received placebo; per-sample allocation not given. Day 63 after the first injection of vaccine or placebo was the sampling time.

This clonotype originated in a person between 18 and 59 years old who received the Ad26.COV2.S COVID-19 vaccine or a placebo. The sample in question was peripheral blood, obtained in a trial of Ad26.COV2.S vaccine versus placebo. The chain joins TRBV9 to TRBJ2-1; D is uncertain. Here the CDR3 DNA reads TGTGCCAGCAGCGTAGATGGGGACAATGAGCAGTTCTTC. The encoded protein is CASSVDGDNEQFF.